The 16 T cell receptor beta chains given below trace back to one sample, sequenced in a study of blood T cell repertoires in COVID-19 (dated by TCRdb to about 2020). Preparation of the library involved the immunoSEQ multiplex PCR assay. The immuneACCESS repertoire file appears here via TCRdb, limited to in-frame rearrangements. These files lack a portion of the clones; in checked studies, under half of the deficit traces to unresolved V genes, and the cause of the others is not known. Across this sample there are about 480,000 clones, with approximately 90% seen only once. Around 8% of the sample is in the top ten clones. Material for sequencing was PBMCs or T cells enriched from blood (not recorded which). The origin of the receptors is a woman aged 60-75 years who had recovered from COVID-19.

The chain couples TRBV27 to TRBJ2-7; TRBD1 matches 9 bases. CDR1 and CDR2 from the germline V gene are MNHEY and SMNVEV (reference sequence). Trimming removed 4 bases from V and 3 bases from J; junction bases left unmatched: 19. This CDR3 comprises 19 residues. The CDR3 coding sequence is TGTGCCAGCAGTTGGGGGTTAAGAAGTGGGACAGGGTTGGTCTACGAGCAGTACTTC. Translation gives CASSWGLRSGTGLVYEQYF.

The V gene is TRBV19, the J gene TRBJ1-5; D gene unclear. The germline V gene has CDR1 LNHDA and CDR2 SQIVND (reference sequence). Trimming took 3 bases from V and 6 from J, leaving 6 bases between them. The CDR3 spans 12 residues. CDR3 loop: CASSILGQPQHF. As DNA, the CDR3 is TGTGCCAGTAGTATTCTAGGTCAGCCCCAGCATTTT. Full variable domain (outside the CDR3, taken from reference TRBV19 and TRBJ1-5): DGGITQSPKYLFRKEGQNVTLSCEQNLNHDAMYWYRQDPGQGLRLIYYSQIVNDFQKGDIAEGYSVSREKKESFPLTVTSAQKNPTAFYLCASSILGQPQHFGDGTRLSIL.

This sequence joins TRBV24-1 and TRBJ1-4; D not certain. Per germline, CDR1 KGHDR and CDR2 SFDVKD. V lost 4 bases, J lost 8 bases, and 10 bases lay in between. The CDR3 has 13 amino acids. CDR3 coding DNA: TGTGCCACCAGTGAACCGGGAAGGGAAAAACTGTTTTTT. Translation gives CATSEPGREKLFF.

This CDR3 reads CAWSFGAGLGGYTF. CDR3 DNA: TGTGCCTGGAGTTTTGGTGCAGGGCTCGGGGGCTACACCTTC. The genes are TRBV30 and TRBJ1-2; a possible D gene is TRBD1 (5 bases). V lost 2 bases to trimming and J lost 8 bases, with 18 bases between them. Germline CDR1 reads GTSNPN; CDR2 reads SVGIG (reference sequence). This CDR3 is built from 14 residues.

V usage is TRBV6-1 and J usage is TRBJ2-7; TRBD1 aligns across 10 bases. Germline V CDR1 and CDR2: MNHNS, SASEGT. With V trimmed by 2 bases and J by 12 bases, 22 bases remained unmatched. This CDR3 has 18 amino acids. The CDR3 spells CASSERGRQGATPVFGYV. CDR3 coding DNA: TGTGCCAGCAGTGAAAGGGGAAGACAGGGGGCGACCCCCGTCTTTGGGTACGTC.

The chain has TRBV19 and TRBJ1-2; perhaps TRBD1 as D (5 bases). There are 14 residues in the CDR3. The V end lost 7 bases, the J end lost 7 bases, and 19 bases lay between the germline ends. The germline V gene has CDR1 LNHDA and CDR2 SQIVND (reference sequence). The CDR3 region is CASTPEGASSGYTF. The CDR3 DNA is TGTGCCAGTACCCCCGAAGGGGCCTCTTCTGGCTACACCTTC.

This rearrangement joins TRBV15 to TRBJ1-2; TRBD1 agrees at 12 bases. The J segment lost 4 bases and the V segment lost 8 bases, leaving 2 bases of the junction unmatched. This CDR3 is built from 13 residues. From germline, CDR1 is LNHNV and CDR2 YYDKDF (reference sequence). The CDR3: CATEGQGAYGYTF. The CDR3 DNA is TGTGCCACCGAGGGACAGGGGGCCTATGGCTACACCTTC.

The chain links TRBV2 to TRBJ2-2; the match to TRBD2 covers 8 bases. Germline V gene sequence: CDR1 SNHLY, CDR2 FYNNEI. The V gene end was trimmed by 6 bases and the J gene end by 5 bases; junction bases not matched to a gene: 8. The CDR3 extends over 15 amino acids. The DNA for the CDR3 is TGTGCCAGCAGGGGACTAGTCTTGAATACCGGGGAGCTGTTTTTT. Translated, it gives CASRGLVLNTGELFF.

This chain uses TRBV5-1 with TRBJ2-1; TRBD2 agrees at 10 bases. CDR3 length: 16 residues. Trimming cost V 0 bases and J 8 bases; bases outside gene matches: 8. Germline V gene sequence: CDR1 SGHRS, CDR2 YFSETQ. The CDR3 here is CASSLGAGGPQYEQFF. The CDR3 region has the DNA TGCGCCAGCAGCTTGGGAGCGGGGGGGCCTCAGTATGAGCAGTTCTTC.

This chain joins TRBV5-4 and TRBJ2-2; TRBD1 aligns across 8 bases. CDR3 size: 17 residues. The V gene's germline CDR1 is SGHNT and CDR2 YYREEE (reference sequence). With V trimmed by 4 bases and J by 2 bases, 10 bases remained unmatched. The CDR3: CASSPATGTGNTGELFF. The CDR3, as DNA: TGTGCCAGCAGCCCCGCCACCGGGACAGGTAACACCGGGGAGCTGTTTTTT.

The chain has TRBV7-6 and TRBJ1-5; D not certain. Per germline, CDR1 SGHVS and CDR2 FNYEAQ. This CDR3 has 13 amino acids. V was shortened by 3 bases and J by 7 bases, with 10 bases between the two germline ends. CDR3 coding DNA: TGTGCCAGCAGCTTGGAGGCTGGGCAGCCCCAGCATTTT. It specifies CASSLEAGQPQHF.

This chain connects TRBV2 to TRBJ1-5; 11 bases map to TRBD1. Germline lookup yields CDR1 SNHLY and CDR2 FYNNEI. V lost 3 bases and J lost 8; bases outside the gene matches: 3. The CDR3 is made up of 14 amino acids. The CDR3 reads CASSDWDRGKPQHF. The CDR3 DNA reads TGTGCCAGCAGTGACTGGGACAGGGGGAAGCCCCAGCATTTT.

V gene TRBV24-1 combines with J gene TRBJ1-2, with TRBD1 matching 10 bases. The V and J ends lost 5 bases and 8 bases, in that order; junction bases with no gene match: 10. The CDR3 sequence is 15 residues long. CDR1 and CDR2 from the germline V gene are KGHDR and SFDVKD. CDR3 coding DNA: TGTGCCACCAGTGCGACAGGGGGCGGTGGTGGAGGCTACACCTTC. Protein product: CATSATGGGGGGYTF.

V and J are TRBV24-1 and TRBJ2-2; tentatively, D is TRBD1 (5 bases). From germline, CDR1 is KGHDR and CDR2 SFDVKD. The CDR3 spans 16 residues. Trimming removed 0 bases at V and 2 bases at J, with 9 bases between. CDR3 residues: CATSDLGRANTGELFF. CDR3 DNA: TGTGCCACCAGTGATTTGGGCAGGGCCAACACCGGGGAGCTGTTTTTT.

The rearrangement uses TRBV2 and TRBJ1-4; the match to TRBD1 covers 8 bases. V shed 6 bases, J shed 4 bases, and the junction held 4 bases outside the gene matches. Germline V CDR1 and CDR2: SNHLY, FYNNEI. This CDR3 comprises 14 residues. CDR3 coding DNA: TGTGCCAGCAGCCCGGGACAGGATAATGAAAAACTGTTTTTT. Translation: CASSPGQDNEKLFF.

CDR3 bases: TGCGCCAGCGGGGACCGGACAGGGGGCACCGGGGAGCTGTTTTTT. Translating gives CASGDRTGGTGELFF. The chain carries TRBV10-1 and TRBJ2-2; 10 bases align to TRBD1. The CDR3 is 15 residues long. The germline V gene encodes CDR1 WNHNN and CDR2 SYGVQD (reference sequence). With 8 bases clipped from V and 4 bases from J, the junction kept 7 bases outside the gene matches.